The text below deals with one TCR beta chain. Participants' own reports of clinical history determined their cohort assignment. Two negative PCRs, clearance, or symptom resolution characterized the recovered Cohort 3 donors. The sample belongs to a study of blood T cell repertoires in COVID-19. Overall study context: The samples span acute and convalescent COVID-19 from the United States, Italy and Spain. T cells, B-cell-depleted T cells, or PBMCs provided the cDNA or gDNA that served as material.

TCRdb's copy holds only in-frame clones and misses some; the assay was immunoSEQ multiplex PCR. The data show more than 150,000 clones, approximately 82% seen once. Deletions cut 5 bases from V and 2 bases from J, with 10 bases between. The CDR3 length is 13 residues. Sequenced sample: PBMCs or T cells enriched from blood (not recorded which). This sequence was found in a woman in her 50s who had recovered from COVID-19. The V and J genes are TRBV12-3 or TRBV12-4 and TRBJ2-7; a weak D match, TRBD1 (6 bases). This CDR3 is CASSAGQTYEQYF. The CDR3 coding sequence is TGTGCCAGCAGTGCAGGACAGACCTACGAGCAGTACTTC.